This T cell receptor (beta chain) was sequenced for a study of beta chain features in type 1 diabetes. This clone has a handful of counts. As yet, its antigen is unknown. Study results and caveats: In type 1 diabetes patients, VDJ junctions had fewer insertions; deletions at these junctions were more frequent. Reads derived from cDNA could over-represent cells showing high TCR expression. Patients showed naive, central memory and Treg TCRB repertoires that appeared more similar than those of healthy donors.

Expressed TCRB transcripts were sequenced because the isolated RNA had all been reverse transcribed beforehand. Sequenced naive, central memory and regulatory T cell samples produced an average of around 3.9 million reads. TCRdb keeps only in-frame clones here, not all; method: immunoSEQ multiplex PCR. The sample comprises about 410,000 clones, roughly 14% of which are singletons, and roughly 0.036% rests with the top ten. The CDR3 sequence is 14 residues long. V shed 5 bases and J 2 bases; nucleotides not matched to a gene: 4. From germline, CDR1 is SGHNT and CDR2 YENEEA. The chain employs TRBV11-3 and TRBJ2-3; TRBD2 agrees at 7 bases. What was sequenced was naive CD4+ T cells from blood. This sequence was found in a man aged 25 to 45 in good health. This CDR3 is CASSPSGITDTQYF. Written as DNA, the CDR3 is TGTGCCAGCAGCCCTAGCGGAATCACAGATACGCAGTATTTT.